The rows below give T cell receptor beta chains drawn from one sample of a study of cytomegalovirus exposure and HLA in healthy donors. Libraries were prepared by immunoSEQ multiplex PCR; TCRdb keeps only in-frame clonotypes and omits some of them. The sample includes 150,000 to 200,000 clones, around 80% seen only once; the top ten take around 1%. Sample: PBMCs. The receptors derive from a woman aged 40-49 years in good health and CMV-seronegative. Each CDR3 is given with its conserved first and last residue. Fields, in order: D gene, clone size, V gene, J gene, CDR3 protein, CDR3 DNA. A D gene is named only where the DNA matches it firmly. Clone size is stated in some rows and not others, as once, few, many or a class when expanded.

>TRBD1|few|TRBV7-2|TRBJ1-5
CASSTDRDQPQHF
TGTGCCAGCAGCACCGACAGGGATCAGCCCCAGCATTTT
>TRBD1|NA|TRBV13|TRBJ1-4
CASSLAGQGAAEKLFF
TGTGCCAGCAGCTTAGCGGGACAGGGGGCAGCCGAAAAACTGTTTTTT
>NA|few|TRBV29-1|TRBJ1-5
CSVRRSGDQPQHF
TGCAGCGTCAGGCGTTCCGGCGATCAGCCCCAGCATTTT
>TRBD2|NA|TRBV4-3|TRBJ2-1
CASSQGAASGDYNEQFF
TGCGCCAGCAGCCAAGGGGCTGCTAGCGGGGATTACAATGAGCAGTTCTTC
>NA|NA|TRBV5-6|TRBJ1-1
CASSFPTERNTEAFF
TGTGCCAGCAGCTTCCCGACAGAGAGAAACACTGAAGCTTTCTTT
>TRBD1|NA|TRBV2|TRBJ1-4
CASSGTGFEKLFF
TGTGCCAGCAGTGGGACAGGGTTCGAAAAACTGTTTTTT
>NA|NA|TRBV10-1|TRBJ2-7
CASSEVRDREYEQYF
TGCGCCAGCAGTGAGGTAAGGGATAGGGAGTACGAGCAGTACTTC
>NA|NA|TRBV11-3|TRBJ2-1
CASSYRRSGLSSYNEQFF
TGTGCCAGCAGCTACCGACGAAGCGGGCTAAGCTCCTACAATGAGCAGTTCTTC
>NA|NA|TRBV7-6|TRBJ2-1
CASSFPRGEQFF
TGTGCCAGCAGCTTCCCACGCGGTGAGCAGTTCTTC
>NA|NA|TRBV27|TRBJ1-1
CASSLSRQPRAFF
TGTGCCAGCAGTTTATCGAGACAGCCTAGGGCTTTCTTT
>TRBD2|NA|TRBV2|TRBJ2-3
CASRQSGRVPDTQYF
TGTGCCAGCAGACAAAGCGGGAGGGTGCCAGATACGCAGTATTTT
>NA|NA|TRBV5-6|TRBJ2-1
CASSLERALNEQFF
TGTGCCAGCAGCTTGGAGAGGGCACTCAATGAGCAGTTCTTC
>NA|NA|TRBV7-2|TRBJ2-1
CASSLDTTRGYEQFF
TGTGCCAGCAGCCTAGATACTACCAGGGGCTATGAGCAGTTCTTC
>TRBD2|NA|TRBV7-2|TRBJ2-1
CASTPPEASGVNEQFF
TGTGCCAGCACCCCCCCCGAGGCTAGCGGGGTCAATGAGCAGTTCTTC
>NA|NA|TRBV29-1|TRBJ2-1
CSVPPLTAFSYNEQFF
TGCAGCGTGCCGCCATTGACAGCCTTCTCCTACAATGAGCAGTTCTTC
>TRBD1|NA|TRBV6-1|TRBJ2-7
CASSVGQAATEQYF
TGTGCCAGCAGTGTTGGACAGGCCGCCACCGAGCAGTACTTC
>NA|NA|TRBV6-5|TRBJ1-1
CASSTTRNTEAFF
TGTGCCAGCAGTACCACTCGGAACACTGAAGCTTTCTTT
>TRBD1|NA|TRBV7-2|TRBJ1-2
CASTLDRATYGYTF
TGTGCCAGCACCCTGGACAGGGCGACTTATGGCTACACCTTC
>NA|NA|TRBV28|TRBJ1-5
CASTSGYQPQHF
TGTGCCAGCACCTCAGGGTATCAGCCCCAGCATTTT
>NA|NA|TRBV5-6|TRBJ1-1
CASSLDARFETEAFF
TGTGCCAGCAGCTTGGATGCCCGTTTTGAGACTGAAGCTTTCTTT
>TRBD1|NA|TRBV2|TRBJ1-5
CASSVTQGAYDQPQHF
TGTGCCAGCAGTGTGACGCAGGGGGCTTACGATCAGCCCCAGCATTTT
>NA|NA|TRBV11-2|TRBJ1-1
CASSPRSGLRTEAFF
TGTGCCAGCAGCCCCCGAAGCGGTCTTCGCACTGAAGCTTTCTTT
>NA|once|TRBV7-8|TRBJ2-1
CASSLEGGLGNEQFF
TGTGCCAGCAGCTTAGAAGGAGGGCTGGGGAATGAGCAGTTCTTC
>TRBD1|NA|TRBV6-1|TRBJ1-5
CASRRDSYSNQPQHF
TGTGCCAGCAGACGGGACAGCTATAGCAATCAGCCCCAGCATTTT
>TRBD2|NA|TRBV27|TRBJ2-7
CASSEGGGTYEQYF
TGTGCCAGCAGTGAGGGCGGGGGGACCTACGAGCAGTACTTC
>NA|NA|TRBV11-2|TRBJ1-2
CASSFFPSGYTF
TGTGCCAGCAGCTTCTTTCCTAGTGGCTACACCTTC
>NA|NA|TRBV29-1|TRBJ2-7
CSVVADSSYEQYF
TGCAGCGTTGTGGCGGACAGCTCCTACGAGCAGTACTTC
>NA|NA|TRBV19|TRBJ2-4
CASSLQGGRTLAKNIQYF
TGTGCCAGTAGTTTACAAGGGGGACGTACTCTAGCCAAAAACATTCAGTACTTC
>NA|NA|TRBV7-9|TRBJ2-3
CASSYESRRDTQYF
TGTGCCAGCAGCTACGAATCCCGCCGGGATACGCAGTATTTT
>NA|few|TRBV29-1|TRBJ1-5
CSVAPIDSNQPQHF
TGCAGCGTTGCCCCCATAGATAGCAATCAGCCCCAGCATTTT
>NA|NA|TRBV28|TRBJ1-4
CASSLALPNEKLFF
TGTGCCAGCAGTTTAGCGCTACCTAATGAAAAACTGTTTTTT
>NA|NA|TRBV4-3|TRBJ2-1
CASSQRGSYNEQFF
TGCGCCAGCTCCCAAAGAGGGAGCTACAATGAGCAGTTCTTC